This entry is about one T cell receptor (beta chain). Germline CDR1 is MNHEY and CDR2 is SVGEGT. The CDR3 consists of 19 residues. V lost 2 bases and J 0 bases, leaving 22 bases between the germline ends. The data belong to a study of blood T cell repertoires in COVID-19. Study information: The study drew acute and convalescent COVID-19 samples from the United States, Italy and Spain. PBMCs, B-cell-depleted T cells, or T cells provided the cDNA or gDNA that made up the material.

Under the authors' procedure: Estimates of nucleated cell counts were drawn from the amplification of reference gene primers. Assay: immunoSEQ multiplex PCR; the TCRdb copy retains only in-frame clones and omits some. That table is the source of V, J and clone size, and D and trimming were worked out from the DNA. The sample yields 70,000 or so clones, around nine tenths seen once. The sample consisted of peripheral blood. This receptor was identified in a human donor in a cohort sampled during active COVID-19. The chain couples TRBV6-2 or TRBV6-3 to TRBJ1-1; D might be TRBD1 (5 bases). CDR3 in amino acids: CASSYITGDPDRLNTEAFF. The CDR3 coding sequence is TGTGCCAGCAGTTACATCACGGGAGACCCCGACAGATTGAACACTGAAGCTTTCTTT.